The 11 T cell receptor beta chains in this list originate from one sample, sequenced in a study of cytomegalovirus exposure and HLA in healthy donors. The PCR contained 60 Vbeta and 13 Jbeta primers. Clones were read by immunoSEQ multiplex PCR, and TCRdb kept only the in-frame ones, dropping some. The table has about 120,000 clones, 74% seen once. Sample: PBMCs. These receptors came from a human donor in good health.

The gene calls are TRBV7-8 and TRBJ1-6; possibly TRBD1 for D (6 bases). There are 14 residues in the CDR3. V shed 1 base and J shed 6 bases, with 7 bases lying between them. Germline V lookup: CDR1 SGHVS, CDR2 FQNEAQ. This CDR3 reads CASSLGQVNSPLHF. The CDR3 DNA follows: TGTGCCAGCAGCTTAGGACAGGTTAATTCACCCCTCCACTTT.

This chain connects TRBV5-4 to TRBJ2-7; 7 bases are shared with TRBD1. V shed 5 bases, J shed 7 bases, and the junction held 9 bases outside the gene matches. Germline V gene sequence: CDR1 SGHNT, CDR2 YYREEE (reference sequence). CDR3 length equals 13 residues. In DNA form, the CDR3 reads TGTGCCAGCAGGTTCGAGGGGGCGAGGGAGCAGTACTTC. It specifies CASRFEGAREQYF.

Points on this clone: At the DNA level, this CDR3 is encoded by other sequences in the same sample as well. The CDR3 DNA sequence: TGTGCCAGCAGCCGGAGGGATACGCAGTATTTT. Encoded protein: CASSRRDTQYF. V gene TRBV7-2 combines with J gene TRBJ2-3; possibly TRBD2 for D (5 bases). Germline V CDR1 and CDR2: SGHTA, FQGNSA. The CDR3 runs to 11 residues. Trimming stripped 5 bases from V and 6 bases from J, with 6 bases between.

The chain carries TRBV30 and TRBJ1-1; D possibly corresponds to TRBD1 (5 bases). This CDR3 contains 13 residues. The V end was cut by 7 bases, the J end by 2 bases, with 14 bases between. CDR1 is GTSNPN, CDR2 SVGIG, per germline (reference sequence). Here the CDR3 reads CAYQGSRNTEAFF. CDR3 nucleotide sequence: TGTGCCTACCAGGGTTCGAGAAACACTGAAGCTTTCTTT.

The chain couples TRBV5-1 to TRBJ1-2; the match to TRBD1 covers 9 bases. The CDR3 sequence is 15 residues long. The V gene end was trimmed by 2 bases and the J gene end by 7 bases; junction bases not matched to a gene: 9. Germline CDR1 reads SGHRS; CDR2 reads YFSETQ. CDR3 DNA sequence: TGCGCCAGCAGCTTACAATTAACAGGGGGCAGTGGCTACACCTTC. It is translated as CASSLQLTGGSGYTF.

This sequence joins TRBV5-1 and TRBJ1-3; unclear D gene. There are 13 residues in the CDR3. V was pared by 2 bases and J by 4 bases, with 7 bases between. In germline, CDR1 is SGHRS, CDR2 YFSETQ. The CDR3 sequence is CASSLIAGNTIYF. DNA of the CDR3: TGCGCCAGCAGCTTAATAGCCGGAAACACCATATATTTT.

This chain links TRBV29-1 with TRBJ1-2; no definite D call. Trimming took off 1 base at V and 8 bases at J, with 20 bases between the two ends. Germline CDR1 SQVTM, CDR2 ANQGSEA. The length of the CDR3 is 15 residues. The chain's CDR3 is CSVEGSGILALGYTF. In DNA, the CDR3 is TGCAGCGTTGAAGGTTCGGGGATTTTGGCCCTCGGCTACACCTTC.

This chain uses TRBV28 with TRBJ1-2, with a tentative D call TRBD1 (5 bases). This CDR3 has 15 amino acids. From germline, CDR1 is MDHEN and CDR2 SYDVKM. Trimming left V 6 bases short and J 0 bases short, with 14 bases between. CDR3 bases: TGTGCCAGCAGGTCCATAGGGGTCACTAACTATGGCTACACCTTC. Its translation: CASRSIGVTNYGYTF.

This chain links TRBV28 with TRBJ1-5; no clear D gene. Trimming cost V 4 bases and J 4 bases, with 8 bases left between them. There are 13 residues in the CDR3. Germline CDR1 and CDR2: MDHEN and SYDVKM. The CDR3 spells CASSSPSNQPQHF. The CDR3 bases are TGTGCCAGCAGTTCCCCTAGTAATCAGCCCCAGCATTTT.

The gene calls are TRBV7-2 and TRBJ2-3; 9 bases are a match to TRBD2. Looked up from germline, CDR1 is SGHTA and CDR2 is FQGNSA. This CDR3 contains 18 residues. After removal of 5 bases from V and 3 bases from J, the junction contained 15 bases not matched to a gene. The CDR3 protein is CASSPRGGRGRGTDTQYF. The CDR3 region has the DNA TGTGCCAGCAGCCCCAGGGGCGGGAGGGGGAGGGGGACAGATACGCAGTATTTT.

CDR3 nucleotides: TGTGCCTCCAACGAGGCCCCTAACTATGGCTACACCTTC. Its translation: CASNEAPNYGYTF. The chain links TRBV27 to TRBJ1-2, with D unclear. The germline V gene has CDR1 MNHEY and CDR2 SMNVEV (reference sequence). V lost 11 bases to trimming and J lost 0 bases, with 13 bases between them. The CDR3 totals 13 residues.